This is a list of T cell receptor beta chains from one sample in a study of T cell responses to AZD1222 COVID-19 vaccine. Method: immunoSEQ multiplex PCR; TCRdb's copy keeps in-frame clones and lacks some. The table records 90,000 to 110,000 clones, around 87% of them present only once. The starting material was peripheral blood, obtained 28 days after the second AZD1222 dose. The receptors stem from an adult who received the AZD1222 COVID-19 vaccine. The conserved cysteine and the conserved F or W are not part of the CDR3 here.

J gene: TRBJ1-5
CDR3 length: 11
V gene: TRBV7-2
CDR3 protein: ASGYRGNQPQH

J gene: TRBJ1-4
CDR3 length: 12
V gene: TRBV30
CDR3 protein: AWSGPNFNEKLF

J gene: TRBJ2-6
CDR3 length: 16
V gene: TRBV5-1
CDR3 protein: ASSLRGPQSSGANVLT

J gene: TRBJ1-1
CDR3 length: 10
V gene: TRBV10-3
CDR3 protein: AISDQGAEAF

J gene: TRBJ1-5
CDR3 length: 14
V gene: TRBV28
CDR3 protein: ASRGSLSYSNQPQH

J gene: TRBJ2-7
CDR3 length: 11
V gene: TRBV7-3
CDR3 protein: ASSQFQGGEQY

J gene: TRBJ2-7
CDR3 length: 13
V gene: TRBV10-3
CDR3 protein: AISPATQGTYEQY

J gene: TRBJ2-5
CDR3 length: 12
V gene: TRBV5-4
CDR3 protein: ASSLGGGAQTQY

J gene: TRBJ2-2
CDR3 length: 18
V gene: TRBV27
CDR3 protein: ASSLSSPTGGALVTGELF

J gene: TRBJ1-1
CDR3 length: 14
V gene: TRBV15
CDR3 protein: ATSRDWRGSNTEAF